The next 22 T cell receptor beta chains were all read from a single sample in a study of technical replicates of blood from a handful of donors. Repertoires were generated with immunoSEQ multiplex PCR, while TCRdb's copy carries only in-frame clones and drops some. The sample shows roughly 85,000 clones, 94% of them seen only once. Sequencing input: T cells isolated from PBMCs. The origin of the receptors is a human donor in good health.

The V gene is TRBV6-1, the J gene TRBJ1-2, with 8 bases aligning to TRBD1. Germline CDR1 is MNHNS and CDR2 is SASEGT. After removal of 10 bases from V and 1 base from J, the junction contained 8 bases not matched to a gene. CDR3 length equals 14 residues. In nucleotides, the CDR3 is TGTGCCATCCGGGACAGGAGCCTTAACTATGGCTACACCTTC. Translated: CAIRDRSLNYGYTF.

As DNA, the CDR3 is TGCGCCAGCAGCCCCGGAGGAGATGGCTACACCTTC. It specifies CASSPGGDGYTF. The chain recombines TRBV4-1 with TRBJ1-2; D is ambiguous. Germline CDR1 is MGHRA and CDR2 is YSYEKL. V shed 4 bases and J shed 6 bases, with 9 bases lying between them. The CDR3 consists of 12 residues.

This chain joins TRBV6-5 and TRBJ1-2; 9 bases map to TRBD1. The V gene's germline CDR1 is MNHEY and CDR2 SVGAGI. The V segment lost 6 bases and the J segment 5 bases; nucleotides outside the gene matches: 7. The CDR3 has 14 amino acids. CDR3 DNA: TGTGCCAGCAGCCTAACCGGGACAGGGTATGGCTACACCTTC. Amino acids: CASSLTGTGYGYTF.

The chain joins TRBV21-1 to TRBJ1-3. TRBV21-1 is shown as a pseudogene. The length of the CDR3 is 17 residues. As DNA, the CDR3 is TGTGCCAGCAGCAAAGGGGAGCGGGCCCCCTCTGGAAACACCATATATTTT. Amino acids: CASSKGERAPSGNTIYF.

This chain connects TRBV19 to TRBJ1-1, with a weak D call TRBD1 (5 bases). CDR3 size: 14 residues. Germline CDR1 reads LNHDA; CDR2 reads SQIVND (reference sequence). V lost 7 bases and J 0 bases, leaving 12 bases between the germline ends. The chain's CDR3 is CASKGRTLNTEAFF. CDR3 bases: TGTGCCAGTAAGGGGAGGACTTTGAACACTGAAGCTTTCTTT.

The chain combines TRBV4-2 with TRBJ2-3; TRBD2 aligns across 11 bases. Germline V lookup: CDR1 LGHNA, CDR2 YNFKEQ. The V gene end was trimmed by 1 base and the J gene end by 9 bases; junction bases not matched to a gene: 9. This CDR3 has 16 residues. CDR3 sequence: CASSQGLAGRESTQYF. The CDR3 nucleotides read TGTGCCAGCAGCCAAGGACTAGCGGGAAGGGAATCGACGCAGTATTTT.

V and J are TRBV25-1 and TRBJ1-2; 7 positions agree with TRBD1. The CDR3 has 17 amino acids. The germline V gene has CDR1 MGHDK and CDR2 SYGVNS. V was pared by 3 bases and J by 0 bases, with 10 bases of the junction left unmatched. The CDR3 DNA is TGTGCCAGCAGTGATTTGGGGAAGGGGGCGACTAACTATGGCTACACCTTC. Translating gives CASSDLGKGATNYGYTF.

The chain recombines TRBV6-1 with TRBJ1-3; D perhaps matches TRBD1 (6 bases). The germline V gene encodes CDR1 MNHNS and CDR2 SASEGT. This CDR3 comprises 15 residues. V lost 4 bases, J lost 0 bases, and 10 bases lay in between. CDR3 residues: CASSATGYSGNTIYF. CDR3 sequence (DNA): TGTGCCAGCAGTGCCACAGGGTACTCTGGAAACACCATATATTTT.

The chain couples TRBV30 to TRBJ2-7; perhaps TRBD1 as D (7 bases). Germline lookup yields CDR1 GTSNPN and CDR2 SVGIG (reference sequence). V dropped 4 bases and J dropped 3 bases, with 13 bases sitting between them. The CDR3 sequence is 13 residues long. CDR3 residues: CAWKGGQNYEQYF. In DNA form, the CDR3 reads TGTGCCTGGAAGGGGGGACAGAACTACGAGCAGTACTTC.

CDR3 coding DNA: TGTGCCAGTAGTTCATGGACAGAGATGAACACTGAAGCTTTCTTT. Its protein is CASSSWTEMNTEAFF. The chain uses TRBV19 and TRBJ1-1; a weak D match, TRBD1 (6 bases). Germline loops: CDR1 LNHDA, CDR2 SQIVND (reference sequence). Trimming pared 5 bases from V and 0 bases from J, leaving 13 bases between. The CDR3 runs 15 residues.

The chain uses TRBV5-1 and TRBJ2-1, with D perhaps matching TRBD1 (5 bases). CDR3 length equals 14 residues. The ends were cut back, 2 bases at V and 7 bases at J, with 13 bases in the middle. Germline assignment: CDR1 SGHRS and CDR2 YFSETQ. The CDR3 coding sequence is TGCGCCAGCAGCTTAGGGGCCGAAGGGAATGAGCAGTTCTTC. Residues: CASSLGAEGNEQFF.

This clone has just one count. This chain uses TRBV15 with TRBJ2-3, with TRBD1 matching over 8 bases. This CDR3 is built from 16 residues. The germline CDR1 and CDR2 sequences are LNHNV and YYDKDF (reference sequence). V was clipped by 0 bases and J by 0 bases; unmatched bases: 2. The CDR3 DNA follows: TGTGCCACCAGCAGAGATAGACAGGGGAGCACAGATACGCAGTATTTT. Protein: CATSRDRQGSTDTQYF. The full variable domain, completed using reference TRBV15 and TRBJ2-3, is DAMVIQNPRYQVTQFGKPVTLSCSQTLNHNVMYWYQQKSSQAPKLLFHYYDKDFNNEADTPDNFQSRRPNTSFCFLDIRSPGLGDTAMYLCATSRDRQGSTDTQYFGPGTRLTVL.

In nucleotides, the CDR3 is TGTGCCAGCAGTCACAGGGCAGTAGGCTACGAGCAGTACTTC. Protein product: CASSHRAVGYEQYF. J is TRBJ2-7 and V is TRBV6-5; TRBD1 might be the D (6 bases). The V end was cut by 5 bases, the J end by 3 bases, with 14 bases between. This CDR3 has 14 residues. The V gene's germline CDR1 is MNHEY and CDR2 SVGAGI.

The rearrangement joins TRBV28 to TRBJ2-1; D remains ambiguous. Germline CDR1 reads MDHEN; CDR2 reads SYDVKM. The CDR3 contains 14 residues. V lost 3 bases and J 2 bases, leaving 8 bases between the germline ends. The CDR3 nucleotides are TGTGCCAGCAGTTTGCCTAATCCCTACAATGAGCAGTTCTTC. This gives the protein CASSLPNPYNEQFF.

The V gene is TRBV13, the J gene TRBJ2-7; D possibly corresponds to TRBD2 (6 bases). CDR1 PRHDT and CDR2 FYEKMQ come from the germline V gene (reference sequence). The CDR3 is 16 amino acids. The V and J ends lost 3 bases and 0 bases respectively, with 15 bases between them. This CDR3 is CASSLNAGTSSYEQYF. As DNA, the CDR3 is TGTGCCAGCAGCTTGAATGCGGGGACCAGCTCCTACGAGCAGTACTTC.

CDR3 region: CASSHEGNTEAFF. The CDR3 DNA reads as TGTGCCAGCTCACACGAGGGGAACACTGAAGCTTTCTTT. The chain employs TRBV18 and TRBJ1-1; D is undetermined. CDR1 is KGHSH, CDR2 LQKENI, per germline. The V and J ends lost 4 bases and 1 base respectively, with 7 bases between them. The CDR3 is 13 amino acids.

The chain recombines TRBV6-5 with TRBJ2-3, with D tentatively TRBD2 (6 bases). Trimming cost V 5 bases and J 4 bases, with 10 bases left between them. Looked up from germline, CDR1 is MNHEY and CDR2 is SVGAGI. This CDR3 is 13 amino acids long. The CDR3 DNA sequence: TGTGCCAGCAGTCTTCGACTAGCAGATACGCAGTATTTT. It encodes CASSLRLADTQYF.

The chain uses TRBV6-5 and TRBJ2-7; 12 nucleotides line up with TRBD2. The CDR3 extends over 15 amino acids. The V gene end was trimmed by 4 bases and the J gene end by 4 bases; junction bases not matched to a gene: 5. CDR1 and CDR2 from the germline V gene are MNHEY and SVGAGI. This CDR3 is CASSSRLAGVYEQYF. CDR3 bases: TGTGCCAGCAGTTCCCGACTAGCGGGAGTTTACGAGCAGTACTTC.

This chain connects TRBV10-3 to TRBJ2-1; 8 bases map to TRBD2. Losses at the gene ends were 4 bases for V and 5 bases for J; bases not matched to a gene: 10. The CDR3 has 16 amino acids. Germline assignment: CDR1 ENHRY and CDR2 SYGVKD. The CDR3 sequence: CAISVEEAGANNEQFF. CDR3 sequence (DNA): TGTGCCATCAGTGTTGAAGAAGCGGGAGCCAACAATGAGCAGTTCTTC.

The rearrangement joins TRBV5-6 to TRBJ2-2, with no clear D. The germline CDR1 and CDR2 sequences are SGHDT and YYEEEE. The CDR3 consists of 16 residues. V was shortened by 0 bases and J by 1 base, with 10 bases between the two germline ends. The CDR3 nucleotides read TGTGCCAGCAGCTTGGAGTTTGAGATGAACACCGGGGAGCTGTTTTTT. The encoded protein is CASSLEFEMNTGELFF.

The chain links TRBV10-3 to TRBJ2-7; tentative D call: TRBD1 (5 bases). V was cut by 3 bases and J by 6 bases, with 12 bases left in between. The CDR3 has 13 residues. Germline V gene lookup returns CDR1 ENHRY and CDR2 SYGVKD. The CDR3 protein is CAISDSGWGEQYF. As DNA, the CDR3 is TGTGCCATCAGTGATTCAGGGTGGGGCGAGCAGTACTTC.

The chain links TRBV6-5 to TRBJ1-1; 7 positions agree with TRBD1. CDR3 length equals 15 residues. The V segment lost 0 bases and the J segment 4 bases; nucleotides outside the gene matches: 5. Germline lookup yields CDR1 MNHEY and CDR2 SVGAGI. The CDR3 protein is CASSYSIQGLTEAFF. The CDR3 bases are TGTGCCAGCAGTTACTCGATACAGGGGCTCACTGAAGCTTTCTTT.